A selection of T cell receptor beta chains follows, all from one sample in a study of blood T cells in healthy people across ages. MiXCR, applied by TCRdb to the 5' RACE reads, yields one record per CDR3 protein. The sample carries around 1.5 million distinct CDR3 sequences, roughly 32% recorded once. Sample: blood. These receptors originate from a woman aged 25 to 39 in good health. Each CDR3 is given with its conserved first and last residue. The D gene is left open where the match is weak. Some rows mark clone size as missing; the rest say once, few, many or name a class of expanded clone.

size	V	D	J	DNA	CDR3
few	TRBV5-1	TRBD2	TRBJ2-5	TGCGCCAGCATGGCGCTAGCGGGGGGCGGAGGAGAGACCCAGTACTTC	CASMALAGGGGETQYF
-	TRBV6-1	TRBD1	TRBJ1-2	TGTGCCAGCAGTGCAAGACAGGGGTCCGATGGTGGCTACACCTTC	CASSARQGSDGGYTF
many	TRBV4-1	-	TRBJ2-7	TGCGCCAGCAGCCAGTACAGGGAGGGCTACGAGCAGTACTTC	CASSQYREGYEQYF
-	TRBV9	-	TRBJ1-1	TGTGCCAGCAGCGTGGAAACGACCTTGGCCGCTGAAGCTTTCTTT	CASSVETTLAAEAFF
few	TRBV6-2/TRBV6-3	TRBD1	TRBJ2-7	TGTGCCAGCAGTTACTCGGCAGGGGGTATCGACGAGCAGTACTTC	CASSYSAGGIDEQYF
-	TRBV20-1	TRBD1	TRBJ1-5	TGCAGTGCTATGGGACAGGGAAGCAATCAGCCCCAGCATTTT	CSAMGQGSNQPQHF
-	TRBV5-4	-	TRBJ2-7	TGTGCCAGCAGTCCGAGGGGGAAGAAGGACTACGAGCAGTACTTC	CASSPRGKKDYEQYF
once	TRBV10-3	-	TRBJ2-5	TGTGCCGTCAGGACGGGACCAGGAGGGACCCAGTACTTC	CAVRTGPGGTQYF
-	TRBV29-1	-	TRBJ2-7	TGCAGCGCCGTGGGTTCGGGTGGAGCCTCTACAGAGCAGTACTTC	CSAVGSGGASTEQYF
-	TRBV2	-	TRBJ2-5	TGTGCCAGCAGTGAAAGGGGACCTCCGTTGAAAGAGACCCAGTACTTC	CASSERGPPLKETQYF
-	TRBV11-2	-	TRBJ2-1	TGTGCCAGCAGCTTAGGTCGGCGGGAAAACATACAGGGGCAGTTCTTC	CASSLGRRENIQGQFF
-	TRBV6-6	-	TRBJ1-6	TGTGCCAGCAGTTATAGGACACTTCAGGCGGCACCCCTCCACTTT	CASSYRTLQAAPLHF
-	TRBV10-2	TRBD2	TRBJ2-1	TGCGCCGGCAGTGACCCCGGGACTAGCGGGAGTAATGAGCAGTTCTTC	CAGSDPGTSGSNEQFF
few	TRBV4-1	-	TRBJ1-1	TGCGCCAGCAGCCAAGGGGCAGCTTATACGAACACTGAAGCTTTCTTT	CASSQGAAYTNTEAFF
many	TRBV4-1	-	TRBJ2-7	TGCGCCAGCAGCCTAATAACCTCCTACGAGCAGTACTTC	CASSLITSYEQYF
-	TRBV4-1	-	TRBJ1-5	TGCGCCAGCAGCCAAGATCGCCCCCCAGGGGTTAATCAGCCCCAGCATTTT	CASSQDRPPGVNQPQHF
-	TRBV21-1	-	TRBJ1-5	TGTGCCAGCAGCCCTCCTCGGAAGAGCAATCAGCCCCAGCATTTT	CASSPPRKSNQPQHF
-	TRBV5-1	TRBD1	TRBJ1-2	TGCGCCAGCAGCGGAGGGACAGGGGTATATTATGGCTACACCTTC	CASSGGTGVYYGYTF
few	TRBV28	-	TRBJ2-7	TGTGCCAGCAATAGGGCACCCCTCAGGGACGAGCAGTACTTC	CASNRAPLRDEQYF
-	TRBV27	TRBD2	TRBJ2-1	TGTGCCAGCCAGGGACTAGCGACCTACAATGAGCAGTTCTTC	CASQGLATYNEQFF
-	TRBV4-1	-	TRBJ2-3	TGCGCCGGCAGCCAAGAACAGGGTGTGGGGGCCCCAAAAGCAGATACGCAGTATTTT	CAGSQEQGVGAPKADTQYF
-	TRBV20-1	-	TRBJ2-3	TGCAGTGCACTAAATAGCGGAGTGAGCACAGATACGCAGTATTTT	CSALNSGVSTDTQYF
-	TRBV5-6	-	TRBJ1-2	TGTGCCAGCAGCTTACCGGGACTCGCCGGCGGGGGCTACACCTTC	CASSLPGLAGGGYTF
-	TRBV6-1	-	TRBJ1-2	TGTGCCAGCAGTCCAGAAATCAACTATGGCTACACCTTC	CASSPEINYGYTF
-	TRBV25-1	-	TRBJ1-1	TGTGCCAGCAGTTCTCCCGACCCACCAAGGACTGAAGCTTTCTTT	CASSSPDPPRTEAFF
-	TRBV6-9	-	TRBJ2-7	TGTGCCAGCAGTTATGTAGACGGGGCGGCCCACTCCTACGAGCAGTACTTC	CASSYVDGAAHSYEQYF